The rows below give T cell receptor beta chains drawn from one sample of a study of vaccination and CD4 T cells after COVID-19. TCRdb used MiXCR to reprocess the PCR reads, holding one entry per CDR3 protein. This table holds some 22,000 distinct CDR3 sequences, around 62% found once. These receptors' targets are unknown. The sample here was CD4+ T cells from blood, cultured in vitro, taken before SARS-CoV-2 vaccination. Receptor source: a human donor who received a COVID-19 vaccine. CDR3s include the opening cysteine and the closing phenylalanine or tryptophan. D genes are given only for firm matches. Size is stated for part of the rows, as once, few or many counts, or as a class when the clone is expanded.

v_call: TRBV5-1
clone_size: .
j_call: TRBJ2-7
d_call: .
cdr3_aa: CASSSTGIGEQYF
cdr3_nt: TGCGCCAGCAGCTCCACAGGGATCGGCGAGCAGTACTTC

v_call: TRBV14
clone_size: .
j_call: TRBJ2-2
d_call: .
cdr3_aa: CASSQDSLSTGELFF
cdr3_nt: TGTGCCAGCAGCCAAGATAGTCTCAGCACCGGGGAGCTGTTTTTT

v_call: TRBV15
clone_size: few
j_call: TRBJ2-3
d_call: TRBD1
cdr3_aa: CATSEGTGGRNTQYF
cdr3_nt: TGTGCCACCAGCGAGGGGACAGGGGGCCGAAATACGCAGTATTTT

v_call: TRBV20-1
clone_size: .
j_call: TRBJ1-2
d_call: .
cdr3_aa: CSARGRGPANYGYTF
cdr3_nt: TGCAGTGCCAGGGGACGCGGGCCAGCTAACTATGGCTACACCTTC

v_call: TRBV19
clone_size: few
j_call: TRBJ1-6
d_call: .
cdr3_aa: CAAGGQRDNSPLHF
cdr3_nt: TGTGCCGCGGGAGGGCAGCGAGATAATTCACCCCTCCACTTT

v_call: TRBV20-1
clone_size: .
j_call: TRBJ1-2
d_call: TRBD1
cdr3_aa: CSARDLVGTGRGYTF
cdr3_nt: TGCAGTGCTAGAGACCTGGTGGGGACAGGGAGAGGCTACACCTTC

v_call: TRBV30
clone_size: .
j_call: TRBJ1-1
d_call: .
cdr3_aa: CAWSAGSADTVNTEAFF
cdr3_nt: TGTGCCTGGAGCGCAGGGTCGGCCGATACTGTGAACACTGAAGCTTTCTTT

v_call: TRBV7-2
clone_size: .
j_call: TRBJ1-2
d_call: .
cdr3_aa: CASSPDRNNYGYTF
cdr3_nt: TGTGCCAGCAGCCCGGACCGAAACAACTATGGCTACACCTTC

v_call: TRBV20-1
clone_size: .
j_call: TRBJ2-3
d_call: .
cdr3_aa: CRGHKGALSTDTQYF
cdr3_nt: TGCAGGGGACATAAAGGAGCTCTTAGCACAGATACGCAGTATTTT

v_call: TRBV6-5
clone_size: .
j_call: TRBJ2-3
d_call: .
cdr3_aa: CASSSPGESTDTQYF
cdr3_nt: TGTGCCAGCAGTTCCCCTGGGGAAAGTACGGATACGCAGTATTTT

v_call: TRBV14
clone_size: once
j_call: TRBJ2-3
d_call: TRBD2
cdr3_aa: CASSQEIAGYQDTQYF
cdr3_nt: TGTGCCAGCAGCCAGGAAATAGCGGGGTACCAAGATACGCAGTATTTT

v_call: TRBV20-1
clone_size: .
j_call: TRBJ1-1
d_call: TRBD1
cdr3_aa: CSARDSGTANTEAFF
cdr3_nt: TGCAGTGCTAGAGATTCCGGGACAGCCAACACTGAAGCTTTCTTT

v_call: TRBV7-2
clone_size: .
j_call: TRBJ1-4
d_call: .
cdr3_aa: CASSIHNEKLFF
cdr3_nt: TGTGCCAGCAGCATTCATAATGAAAAACTGTTTTTT

v_call: TRBV6-1
clone_size: .
j_call: TRBJ1-5
d_call: .
cdr3_aa: CASSESRVSTLPQHF
cdr3_nt: TGTGCCAGCAGTGAATCCAGGGTTAGCACTTTGCCCCAGCATTTT

v_call: TRBV7-9
clone_size: few
j_call: TRBJ1-1
d_call: .
cdr3_aa: CASSLFPDRMNTEAFF
cdr3_nt: TGTGCCAGCAGCTTATTCCCCGACAGGATGAACACTGAAGCTTTCTTT

v_call: TRBV19
clone_size: .
j_call: TRBJ1-2
d_call: TRBD1
cdr3_aa: CASSRRQGPYGYTF
cdr3_nt: TGTGCCAGTAGTAGACGACAGGGGCCCTATGGCTACACCTTC

v_call: TRBV20-1
clone_size: .
j_call: TRBJ1-2
d_call: .
cdr3_aa: CSARGGLPNYGYTF
cdr3_nt: TGCAGTGCCCGCGGGGGGCTGCCTAACTATGGCTACACCTTC

v_call: TRBV7-2
clone_size: .
j_call: TRBJ1-3
d_call: .
cdr3_aa: CASSLYKGSGNTIYF
cdr3_nt: TGTGCCAGCAGCTTATATAAGGGATCTGGAAACACCATATATTTT

v_call: TRBV6-5
clone_size: few
j_call: TRBJ2-3
d_call: TRBD2
cdr3_aa: CASSYSGTSGGVTDTQYF
cdr3_nt: TGTGCCAGCAGTTACTCGGGGACTAGCGGGGGGGTCACAGATACGCAGTATTTT

v_call: TRBV7-9
clone_size: once
j_call: TRBJ1-6
d_call: .
cdr3_aa: CASSAFAGTGDSPLHF
cdr3_nt: TGCGCCAGCAGCGCCTTCGCAGGGACTGGGGATTCACCCCTCCACTTT

v_call: TRBV29-1
clone_size: once
j_call: TRBJ1-1
d_call: .
cdr3_aa: CSGTRTGNTEAFF
cdr3_nt: TGCAGCGGAACGCGTACAGGGAACACTGAAGCTTTCTTT

v_call: TRBV20-1
clone_size: .
j_call: TRBJ1-6
d_call: TRBD1
cdr3_aa: CSARTRDRVYNSPLHF
cdr3_nt: TGCAGTGCCAGGACGAGGGACAGGGTCTATAATTCACCCCTCCACTTT

v_call: TRBV20-1
clone_size: .
j_call: TRBJ2-3
d_call: TRBD2
cdr3_aa: CSARRSGGLTDTQYF
cdr3_nt: TGCAGTGCTAGAAGGAGCGGGGGGTTAACAGATACGCAGTATTTT

v_call: TRBV20-1
clone_size: .
j_call: TRBJ1-2
d_call: .
cdr3_aa: CSAQTGTLGGGYTF
cdr3_nt: TGCAGTGCACAGACCGGGACCCTGGGGGGTGGCTACACCTTC

v_call: TRBV7-8
clone_size: few
j_call: TRBJ2-4
d_call: TRBD2
cdr3_aa: CASSEGGDYPNIQYF
cdr3_nt: TGTGCCAGCAGCGAAGGCGGGGACTACCCAAACATTCAGTACTTC

v_call: TRBV19
clone_size: .
j_call: TRBJ1-3
d_call: TRBD1
cdr3_aa: CASSRTGPGNTIYF
cdr3_nt: TGTGCCAGTAGTCGGACAGGGCCTGGAAACACCATATATTTT

v_call: TRBV20-1
clone_size: .
j_call: TRBJ2-7
d_call: TRBD1
cdr3_aa: CSASPGQGNEQYF
cdr3_nt: TGCAGTGCTAGCCCGGGACAGGGGAACGAGCAGTACTTC

v_call: TRBV12-3/TRBV12-4
clone_size: .
j_call: TRBJ2-1
d_call: TRBD1
cdr3_aa: CASSRDSYNEQFF
cdr3_nt: TGTGCCAGCAGCCGGGACAGCTACAATGAGCAGTTCTTC

v_call: TRBV7-6
clone_size: .
j_call: TRBJ1-3
d_call: .
cdr3_aa: CASSIGRSSGNTIYF
cdr3_nt: TGTGCCAGCAGTATAGGACGGTCCTCTGGAAACACCATATATTTT

v_call: TRBV12-3/TRBV12-4
clone_size: .
j_call: TRBJ1-5
d_call: .
cdr3_aa: CASSLGRDSNQPQHF
cdr3_nt: TGTGCCAGCAGTTTGGGCAGGGATAGCAATCAGCCCCAGCATTTT

v_call: TRBV19
clone_size: .
j_call: TRBJ2-2
d_call: TRBD2
cdr3_aa: CASSIEGAAGAHGELFF
cdr3_nt: TGTGCCAGTAGTATTGAAGGGGCAGCGGGGGCGCACGGGGAGCTGTTTTTT

v_call: TRBV7-6
clone_size: few
j_call: TRBJ2-1
d_call: .
cdr3_aa: CASSPPVGEQFF
cdr3_nt: TGTGCCAGCAGCCCACCTGTCGGAGAGCAGTTCTTC

v_call: TRBV7-2
clone_size: .
j_call: TRBJ2-2
d_call: TRBD2
cdr3_aa: CASSFSGGAGELFF
cdr3_nt: TGTGCCAGCAGCTTTAGCGGGGGGGCCGGGGAGCTGTTTTTT

v_call: TRBV6-2/TRBV6-3
clone_size: .
j_call: TRBJ1-1
d_call: .
cdr3_aa: CASSTGDLNTEAFF
cdr3_nt: TGTGCCAGCAGCACCGGAGACCTGAACACTGAAGCTTTCTTT

v_call: TRBV6-1
clone_size: .
j_call: TRBJ1-5
d_call: TRBD1
cdr3_aa: CASSPTGASNQPQHF
cdr3_nt: TGTGCCAGCAGTCCGACAGGGGCCTCGAATCAGCCCCAGCATTTT

v_call: TRBV2
clone_size: .
j_call: TRBJ1-2
d_call: TRBD1
cdr3_aa: CAREGQGAGYTF
cdr3_nt: TGTGCCAGAGAAGGACAGGGTGCTGGCTACACCTTC

v_call: TRBV6-1
clone_size: few
j_call: TRBJ1-2
d_call: .
cdr3_aa: CASSELTGRAWGGYTF
cdr3_nt: TGTGCCAGCAGTGAACTGACCGGACGGGCTTGGGGCGGCTACACCTTC

v_call: TRBV7-9
clone_size: .
j_call: TRBJ2-2
d_call: TRBD2
cdr3_aa: CASSSSREDGELFF
cdr3_nt: TGTGCCAGCAGCTCTTCCCGGGAGGACGGGGAGCTGTTTTTT

v_call: TRBV19
clone_size: few
j_call: TRBJ1-2
d_call: TRBD1
cdr3_aa: CASSLRQGGNYGYTF
cdr3_nt: TGTGCCAGTAGTCTTAGACAGGGCGGAAACTATGGCTACACCTTC

v_call: TRBV10-1
clone_size: .
j_call: TRBJ2-7
d_call: TRBD2
cdr3_aa: CASSHSGGDSYEQYF
cdr3_nt: TGCGCCAGCAGCCATAGCGGGGGGGATTCCTACGAGCAGTACTTC

v_call: TRBV24-1
clone_size: .
j_call: TRBJ2-1
d_call: .
cdr3_aa: CATSPGLNNEQFF
cdr3_nt: TGTGCCACTTCGCCGGGACTTAACAATGAGCAGTTCTTC

v_call: TRBV2
clone_size: .
j_call: TRBJ1-2
d_call: .
cdr3_aa: CASSEGTTPLNYGYTF
cdr3_nt: TGTGCCAGCAGTGAGGGAACGACACCCCTAAACTATGGCTACACCTTC

v_call: TRBV6-5
clone_size: .
j_call: TRBJ2-7
d_call: .
cdr3_aa: CASSSFRTYEQYF
cdr3_nt: TGTGCCAGCAGTTCATTCCGAACCTACGAGCAGTACTTC

v_call: TRBV2
clone_size: once
j_call: TRBJ1-1
d_call: .
cdr3_aa: CASSFGGWSEAFF
cdr3_nt: TGTGCCAGCAGTTTCGGGGGCTGGTCTGAAGCTTTCTTT

v_call: TRBV20-1
clone_size: .
j_call: TRBJ1-2
d_call: .
cdr3_aa: CSARSLFGGGGYTF
cdr3_nt: TGCAGTGCTAGATCGCTTTTTGGGGGAGGAGGCTACACCTTC

v_call: TRBV10-3
clone_size: .
j_call: TRBJ2-3
d_call: TRBD2
cdr3_aa: CASRTSGGAIEDTQYF
cdr3_nt: TGTGCCTCGAGGACTAGCGGGGGGGCTATTGAGGATACGCAGTATTTT

v_call: TRBV19
clone_size: few
j_call: TRBJ1-2
d_call: .
cdr3_aa: CATKYRDVTTNYGYTF
cdr3_nt: TGTGCCACTAAGTACAGGGACGTCACCACTAACTATGGCTACACCTTC

v_call: TRBV7-9
clone_size: .
j_call: TRBJ2-5
d_call: .
cdr3_aa: CASSFWSIQETQYF
cdr3_nt: TGTGCCAGCAGCTTTTGGTCCATTCAAGAGACCCAGTACTTC

v_call: TRBV20-1
clone_size: .
j_call: TRBJ2-3
d_call: .
cdr3_aa: CSAMRVGTDTQYF
cdr3_nt: TGCAGTGCTATGCGGGTGGGCACAGATACGCAGTATTTT

v_call: TRBV20-1
clone_size: .
j_call: TRBJ2-7
d_call: .
cdr3_aa: CSARSAAGHPSEQYF
cdr3_nt: TGCAGTGCTAGAAGCGCGGCGGGACACCCCTCCGAGCAGTACTTC

v_call: TRBV19
clone_size: .
j_call: TRBJ1-2
d_call: TRBD1
cdr3_aa: CASSIPRRDRAIGYTF
cdr3_nt: TGTGCCAGTAGTATACCGAGAAGGGACAGGGCGATCGGCTACACCTTC

v_call: TRBV7-6
clone_size: .
j_call: TRBJ1-3
d_call: .
cdr3_aa: CASSLFNSTCLPKLWLNTIYF
cdr3_nt: TGTGCCAGCAGCTTATTTAACTCCACTTGTCTCCCAAAACTCTGGCTAAACACCATATATTTT

v_call: TRBV2
clone_size: .
j_call: TRBJ1-5
d_call: .
cdr3_aa: CASSEIGASNQPQHF
cdr3_nt: TGTGCCAGCAGTGAGATCGGGGCTAGCAATCAGCCCCAGCATTTT

v_call: TRBV6-5
clone_size: few
j_call: TRBJ2-7
d_call: TRBD1
cdr3_aa: CASSYADRGVYEQYF
cdr3_nt: TGTGCCAGCAGTTACGCGGACAGGGGAGTCTACGAGCAGTACTTC

v_call: TRBV27
clone_size: .
j_call: TRBJ2-3
d_call: TRBD2
cdr3_aa: CASSFGFGGGSTDTQYF
cdr3_nt: TGTGCCAGCAGTTTTGGTTTCGGCGGGGGGTCCACAGATACGCAGTATTTT

v_call: TRBV27
clone_size: .
j_call: TRBJ2-1
d_call: .
cdr3_aa: CASSFRGSYYNEQFF
cdr3_nt: TGTGCCAGCAGTTTCAGGGGTTCTTACTACAATGAGCAGTTCTTC

v_call: TRBV6-5
clone_size: .
j_call: TRBJ2-7
d_call: TRBD1
cdr3_aa: CASSYSSGTGGREQYF
cdr3_nt: TGTGCCAGCAGTTACTCGTCCGGGACAGGGGGTCGAGAGCAGTACTTC

v_call: TRBV21-1
clone_size: .
j_call: TRBJ2-6
d_call: .
cdr3_aa: CASSFTGETGANVLTF
cdr3_nt: TGTGCCAGCAGCTTCACAGGGGAAACTGGGGCCAACGTCCTGACTTTC

v_call: TRBV20-1
clone_size: few
j_call: TRBJ2-5
d_call: TRBD2
cdr3_aa: CSARDLGGRGGRQETQYF
cdr3_nt: TGCAGTGCTAGAGATCTTGGAGGGCGGGGGGGCAGGCAAGAGACCCAGTACTTC

v_call: TRBV30
clone_size: .
j_call: TRBJ1-1
d_call: .
cdr3_aa: CAWALHLSSITEAFF
cdr3_nt: TGTGCCTGGGCTCTTCATCTCTCTTCAATCACTGAAGCTTTCTTT